This TCR beta chain derives from a study of patients and donors after allogeneic stem cell transplantation (dated by TCRdb to about 2020). For this chain, trimming is 1 base at the V end and 0 bases at the J end, and the number of junction bases without a gene match is 8. The CDR3 spans 16 residues, from the cysteine through the phenylalanine. The sequence is cut down to CDR3 DNA, 48 bases in frame from base 1. The germline V gene (reference sequence) provides CDR1 DFQATT and CDR2 SNEGSKA. Receptors were amplified or captured by RT-PCR. Instrument used: NextSeq 550. In-frame beta chains were kept once TCRdb had trimmed the public reads at Q25 with fastp and called clones with MiXCR. One record per CDR3 amino acid sequence lists the most common genes and DNA. Counted in this sample were under 200,000 distinct CDR3 sequences; roughly 30% of them appeared once. The ten most abundant clones make up around 3.3% of the sample.

As regards this clonotype: Its antigen specificity is not known. Within one base of it there is no much larger clone, and no base qualities were kept.

The material sequenced was blood, either unsorted or a sorted T cell fraction (not recorded which). Here the chain combines TRBV20-1 and TRBJ2-7; 8 central nucleotides agree with TRBD2. This receptor was obtained from a human donor who was either an allogeneic HSCT recipient or a stem cell or donor lymphocyte infusion donor (not recorded which). It is not recorded whose cells these are; they may come from a transplant donor. The CDR3 is CSARALLAAPSYEQYF. The nucleotides are TGCAGTGCTAGAGCCCTACTAGCGGCCCCCTCCTACGAGCAGTACTTC.